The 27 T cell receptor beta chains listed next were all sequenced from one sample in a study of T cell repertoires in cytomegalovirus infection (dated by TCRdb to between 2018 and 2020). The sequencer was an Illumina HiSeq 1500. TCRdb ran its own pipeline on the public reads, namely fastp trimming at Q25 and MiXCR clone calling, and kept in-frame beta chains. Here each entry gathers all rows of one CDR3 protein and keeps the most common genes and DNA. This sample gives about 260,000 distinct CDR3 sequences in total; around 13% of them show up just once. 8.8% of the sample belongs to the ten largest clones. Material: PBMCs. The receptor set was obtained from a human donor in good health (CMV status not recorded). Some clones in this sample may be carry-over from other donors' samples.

CDR3 residues: CASSLFPTAGDNGYTF. CDR3 nucleotide sequence: TGTGCCAGCAGTTTATTTCCGACAGCCGGGGATAATGGCTACACCTTC. The chain is built from TRBV28 and TRBJ1-2, with D tentatively TRBD1 (5 bases). The V end lost 1 base, the J end lost 6 bases, and 18 bases lay between the germline ends. This CDR3 contains 16 residues. CDR1 and CDR2 (germline): MDHEN, SYDVKM.

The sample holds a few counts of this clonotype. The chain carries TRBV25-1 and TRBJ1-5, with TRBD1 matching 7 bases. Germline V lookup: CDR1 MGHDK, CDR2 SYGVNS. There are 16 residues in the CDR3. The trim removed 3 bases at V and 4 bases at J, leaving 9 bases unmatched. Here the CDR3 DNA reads TGTGCCAGCAGTGATGGGCAGGGGGGTCGGAATCAGCCCCAGCATTTT. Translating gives CASSDGQGGRNQPQHF.

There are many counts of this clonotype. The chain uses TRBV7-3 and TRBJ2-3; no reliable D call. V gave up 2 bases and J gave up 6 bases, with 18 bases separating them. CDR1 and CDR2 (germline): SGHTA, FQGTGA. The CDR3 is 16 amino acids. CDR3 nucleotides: TGTGCCAGCAGCTTAGGGCGTAACGGTCTTGCCGATACGCAGTATTTT. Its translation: CASSLGRNGLADTQYF.

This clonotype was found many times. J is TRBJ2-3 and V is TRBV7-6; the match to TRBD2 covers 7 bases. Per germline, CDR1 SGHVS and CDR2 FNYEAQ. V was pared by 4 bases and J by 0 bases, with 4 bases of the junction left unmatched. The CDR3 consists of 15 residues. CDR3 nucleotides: TGTGCCAGCAGCTCCACTAGCGAAAGCACAGATACGCAGTATTTT. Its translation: CASSSTSESTDTQYF. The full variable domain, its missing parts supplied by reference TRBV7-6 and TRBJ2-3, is GAGVSQSPRYKVTKRGQDVALRCDPISGHVSLYWYRQALGQGPEFLTYFNYEAQQDKSGLPNDRFSAERPEGSISTLTIQRTEQRDSAMYRCASSSTSESTDTQYFGPGTRLTVL.

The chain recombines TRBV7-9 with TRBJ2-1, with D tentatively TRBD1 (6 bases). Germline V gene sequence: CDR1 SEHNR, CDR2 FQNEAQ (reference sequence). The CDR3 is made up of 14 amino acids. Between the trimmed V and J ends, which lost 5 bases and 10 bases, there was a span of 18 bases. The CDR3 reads CASSATLGHLEQFF. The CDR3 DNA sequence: TGTGCCAGCAGCGCCACCCTGGGACATTTGGAGCAGTTCTTC.

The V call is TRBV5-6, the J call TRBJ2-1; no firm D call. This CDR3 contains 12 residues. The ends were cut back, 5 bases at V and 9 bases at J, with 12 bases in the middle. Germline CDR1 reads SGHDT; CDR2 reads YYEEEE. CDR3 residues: CASSWLVSEQFF. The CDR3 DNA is TGTGCCAGCAGTTGGTTGGTATCTGAGCAGTTCTTC.

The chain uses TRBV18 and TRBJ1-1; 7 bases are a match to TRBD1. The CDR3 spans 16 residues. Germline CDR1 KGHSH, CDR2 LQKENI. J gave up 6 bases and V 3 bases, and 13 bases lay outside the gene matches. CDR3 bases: TGTGCCAGCTCACCGAGAAGACAGGGTATCAGGTCTGAAGCTTTCTTT. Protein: CASSPRRQGIRSEAFF.

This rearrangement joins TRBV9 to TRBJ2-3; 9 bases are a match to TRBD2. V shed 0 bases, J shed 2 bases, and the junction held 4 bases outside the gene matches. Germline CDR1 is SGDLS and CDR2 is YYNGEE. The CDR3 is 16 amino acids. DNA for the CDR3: TGTGCCAGCAGCGTAGGCGAGCGGGGGGACACAGATACGCAGTATTTT. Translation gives CASSVGERGDTDTQYF.

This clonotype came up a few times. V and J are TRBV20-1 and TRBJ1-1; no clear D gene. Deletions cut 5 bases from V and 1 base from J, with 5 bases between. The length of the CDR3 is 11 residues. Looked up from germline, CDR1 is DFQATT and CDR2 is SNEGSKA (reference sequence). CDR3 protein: CSAPGNTEAFF. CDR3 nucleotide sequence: TGCAGTGCTCCCGGGAACACTGAAGCTTTCTTT.

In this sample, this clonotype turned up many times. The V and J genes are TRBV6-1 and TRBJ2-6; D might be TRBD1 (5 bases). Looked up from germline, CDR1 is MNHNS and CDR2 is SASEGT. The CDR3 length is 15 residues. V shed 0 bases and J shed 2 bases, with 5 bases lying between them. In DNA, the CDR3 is TGTGCCAGCAGTGAAGCAGGGGCTGGGGCCAACGTCCTGACTTTC. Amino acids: CASSEAGAGANVLTF.

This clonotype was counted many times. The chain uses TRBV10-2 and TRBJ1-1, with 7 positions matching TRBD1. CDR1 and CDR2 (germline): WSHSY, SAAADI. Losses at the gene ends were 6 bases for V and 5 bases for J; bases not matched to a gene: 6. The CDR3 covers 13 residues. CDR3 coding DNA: TGCGCCAGCAGAGACGACAGGGTAACTGAAGCTTTCTTT. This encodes CASRDDRVTEAFF.

The CDR3 here is CASSQRTGGASPLHF. CDR3 sequence (DNA): TGTGCCAGCAGCCAACGGACAGGGGGCGCTTCACCCCTCCACTTT. The rearrangement joins TRBV3-1 to TRBJ1-6, with 11 bases aligning to TRBD1. Germline loops: CDR1 LGHDT, CDR2 YNNKEL (reference sequence). V trimming: 2 bases; J trimming: 9 bases; junction bases outside the gene matches: 3. CDR3 length: 15 residues.

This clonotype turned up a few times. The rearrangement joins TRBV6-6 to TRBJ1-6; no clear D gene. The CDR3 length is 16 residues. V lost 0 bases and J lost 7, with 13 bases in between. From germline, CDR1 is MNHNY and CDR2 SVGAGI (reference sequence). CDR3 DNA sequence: TGTGCCAGCAGTTACTCGAGTAAGCTGGGGAATTCACCCCTCCACTTT. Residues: CASSYSSKLGNSPLHF.

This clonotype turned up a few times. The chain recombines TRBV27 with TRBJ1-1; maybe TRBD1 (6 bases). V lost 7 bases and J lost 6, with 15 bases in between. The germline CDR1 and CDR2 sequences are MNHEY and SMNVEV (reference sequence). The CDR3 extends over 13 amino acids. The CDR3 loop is CASKLQGVPEAFF. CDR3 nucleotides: TGTGCCAGCAAATTACAGGGTGTTCCTGAAGCTTTCTTT.

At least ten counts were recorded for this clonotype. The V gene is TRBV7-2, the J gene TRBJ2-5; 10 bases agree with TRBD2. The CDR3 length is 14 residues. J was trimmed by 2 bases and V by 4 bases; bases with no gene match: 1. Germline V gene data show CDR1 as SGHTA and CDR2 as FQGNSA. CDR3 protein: CASSWTSGQETQYF. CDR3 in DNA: TGTGCCAGCAGCTGGACTAGCGGTCAAGAGACCCAGTACTTC.

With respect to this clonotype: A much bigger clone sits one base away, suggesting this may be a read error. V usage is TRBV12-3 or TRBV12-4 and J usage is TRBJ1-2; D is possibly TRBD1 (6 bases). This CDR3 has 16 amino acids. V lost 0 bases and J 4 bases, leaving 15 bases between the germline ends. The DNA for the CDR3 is TGTGCCAGCAGTTTAGCTCGGGAGGGGGGTAGCTATGGCTACACCTTC. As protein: CASSLAREGGSYGYTF.

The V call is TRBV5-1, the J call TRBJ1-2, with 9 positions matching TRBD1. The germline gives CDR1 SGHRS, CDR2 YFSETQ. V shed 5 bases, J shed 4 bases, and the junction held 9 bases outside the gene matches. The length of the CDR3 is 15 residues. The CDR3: CASRNTGGTSYGYTF. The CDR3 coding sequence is TGCGCCAGCAGGAACACAGGGGGCACTTCCTATGGCTACACCTTC.

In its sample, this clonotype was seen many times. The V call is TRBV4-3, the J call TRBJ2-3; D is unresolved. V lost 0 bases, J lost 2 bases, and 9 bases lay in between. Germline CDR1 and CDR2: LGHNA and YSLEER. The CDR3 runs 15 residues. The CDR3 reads CASSQDFRFTDTQYF. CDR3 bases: TGCGCCAGCAGCCAAGATTTTCGGTTCACAGATACGCAGTATTTT.

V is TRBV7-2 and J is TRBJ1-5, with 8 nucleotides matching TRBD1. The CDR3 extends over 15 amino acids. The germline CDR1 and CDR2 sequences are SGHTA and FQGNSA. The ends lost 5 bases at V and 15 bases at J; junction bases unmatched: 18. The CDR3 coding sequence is TGTGCCAGCAGCCTTGGGACAGGAAATAATCAGCCACCGCATTTT. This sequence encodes CASSLGTGNNQPPHF. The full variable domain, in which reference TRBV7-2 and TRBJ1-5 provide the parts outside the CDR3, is GAGVSQSPSNKVTEKGKDVELRCDPISGHTALYWYRQSLGQGLEFLIYFQGNSAPDKSGLPSDRFSAERTGGSVSTLTIQRTQQEDSAVYLCASSLGTGNNQPPHFGDGTRLSIL.

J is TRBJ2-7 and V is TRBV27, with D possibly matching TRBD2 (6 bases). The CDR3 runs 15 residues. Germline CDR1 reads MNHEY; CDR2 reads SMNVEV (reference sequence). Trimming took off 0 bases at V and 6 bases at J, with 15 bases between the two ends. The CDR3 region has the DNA TGTGCCAGCAGTTTATCGAGGCTAGGAGGGCTCGAGCAGTACTTC. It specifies CASSLSRLGGLEQYF.

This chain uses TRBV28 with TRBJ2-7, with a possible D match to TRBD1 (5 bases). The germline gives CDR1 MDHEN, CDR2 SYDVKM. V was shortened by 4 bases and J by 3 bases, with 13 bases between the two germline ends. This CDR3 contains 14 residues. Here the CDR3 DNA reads TGTGCCAGCAGTTCCCCGGACAAGTACTACGAGCAGTACTTC. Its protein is CASSSPDKYYEQYF.

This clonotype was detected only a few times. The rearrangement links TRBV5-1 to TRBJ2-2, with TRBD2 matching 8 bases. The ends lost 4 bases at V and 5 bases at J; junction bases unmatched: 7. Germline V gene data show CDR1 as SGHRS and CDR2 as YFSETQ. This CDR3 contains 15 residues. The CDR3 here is CASSPSGSSTGELFF. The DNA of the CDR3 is TGCGCCAGCAGCCCGAGCGGGAGCTCTACCGGGGAGCTGTTTTTT.

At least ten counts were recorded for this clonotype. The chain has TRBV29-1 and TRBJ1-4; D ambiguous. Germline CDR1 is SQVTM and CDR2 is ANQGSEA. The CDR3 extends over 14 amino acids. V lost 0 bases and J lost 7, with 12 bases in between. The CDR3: CSVEDGVATEKLFF. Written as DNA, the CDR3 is TGCAGCGTTGAAGATGGGGTGGCCACTGAAAAACTGTTTTTT.

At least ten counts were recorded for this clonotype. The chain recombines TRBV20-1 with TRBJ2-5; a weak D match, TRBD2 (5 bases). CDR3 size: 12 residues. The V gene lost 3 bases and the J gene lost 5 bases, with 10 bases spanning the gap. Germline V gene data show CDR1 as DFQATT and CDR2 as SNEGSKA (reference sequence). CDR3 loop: CSASPSGETQYF. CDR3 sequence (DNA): TGCAGTGCTAGCCCCTCGGGGGAGACCCAGTACTTC.

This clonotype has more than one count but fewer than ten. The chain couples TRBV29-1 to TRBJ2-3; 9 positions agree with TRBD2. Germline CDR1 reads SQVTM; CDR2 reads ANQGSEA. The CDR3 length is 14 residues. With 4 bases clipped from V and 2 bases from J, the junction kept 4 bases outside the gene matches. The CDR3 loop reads CSVAGLAPTDTQYF. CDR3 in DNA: TGCAGCGTTGCAGGACTAGCGCCCACAGATACGCAGTATTTT.

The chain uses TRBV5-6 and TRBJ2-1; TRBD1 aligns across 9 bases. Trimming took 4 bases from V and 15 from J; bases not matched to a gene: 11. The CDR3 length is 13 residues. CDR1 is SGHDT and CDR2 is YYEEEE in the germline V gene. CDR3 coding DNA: TGTGCCAGCAGCGTTACCTCTTCGGGACAGGGGTTCTTC. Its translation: CASSVTSSGQGFF.

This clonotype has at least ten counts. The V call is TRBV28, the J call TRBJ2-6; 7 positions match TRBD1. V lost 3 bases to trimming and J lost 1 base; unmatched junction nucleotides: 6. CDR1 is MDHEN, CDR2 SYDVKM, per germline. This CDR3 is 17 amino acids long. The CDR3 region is CASSFGAGGSGANVLTF. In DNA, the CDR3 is TGTGCCAGCAGTTTTGGGGCAGGGGGTTCTGGGGCCAACGTCCTGACTTTC.